This passage covers 29 T cell receptor beta chains from one sample sequenced in a study of cytomegalovirus exposure and HLA in healthy donors. The PCR made use of 60 Vbeta and 13 Jbeta primers. The repertoire was sequenced with immunoSEQ multiplex PCR; TCRdb's copy has only in-frame clones and lacks some. The data contain under 250,000 clones, about 85% of them singletons. Source material: PBMCs. The origin of the receptors is a human donor in good health.

The gene calls are TRBV7-9 and TRBJ2-1; tentative D call: TRBD2 (6 bases). Per germline, CDR1 SEHNR and CDR2 FQNEAQ (reference sequence). V gave up 2 bases and J gave up 8 bases, with 16 bases separating them. The CDR3 covers 15 residues. CDR3: CASSLQESSEHEQFF. In DNA, the CDR3 is TGTGCCAGCAGCTTACAGGAGTCTAGCGAGCATGAGCAGTTCTTC.

CDR3 nucleotide sequence: TGTGCCAGCAGTGAAAGGCGGGACAGCCTACTCTACACCTTC. Its protein is CASSERRDSLLYTF. This sequence joins TRBV2 and TRBJ1-2; 7 bases map to TRBD1. The length of the CDR3 is 14 residues. V was pared by 2 bases and J by 10 bases, with 10 bases of the junction left unmatched. Germline CDR1 reads SNHLY; CDR2 reads FYNNEI. The whole variable domain, filled in from reference TRBV2 and TRBJ1-2, reads EPEVTQTPSHQVTQMGQEVILRCVPISNHLYFYWYRQILGQKVEFLVSFYNNEISEKSEIFDDQFSVERPDGSNFTLKIRSTKLEDSAMYFCASSERRDSLLYTFGSGTRLTVV.

This clone came up a few times. This chain links TRBV6-6 with TRBJ2-3; 8 bases line up with TRBD2. This CDR3 is 14 amino acids long. The trim removed 2 bases at V and 3 bases at J, leaving 1 base unmatched. Germline values: CDR1 MNHNY, CDR2 SVGAGI (reference sequence). The CDR3 DNA sequence: TGTGCCAGCAGTTACAGCGGGAGAACAGATACGCAGTATTTT. Translated, it gives CASSYSGRTDTQYF.

J is TRBJ1-2 and V is TRBV29-1; 8 nucleotides align to TRBD1. Germline-derived CDR1 and CDR2 are SQVTM and ANQGSEA. The V segment lost 4 bases and the J segment 3 bases; nucleotides outside the gene matches: 4. The CDR3 runs 13 residues. The chain's CDR3 is CSVGGDRYYGYTF. CDR3 nucleotides: TGCAGCGTTGGAGGGGACAGGTACTATGGCTACACCTTC.

The chain employs TRBV6-4 and TRBJ2-3; weak D call: TRBD2 (6 bases). The CDR3 runs to 13 residues. The V gene's germline CDR1 is MRHNA and CDR2 SNTAGT. The V gene lost 5 bases and the J gene lost 2 bases, with 8 bases spanning the gap. The CDR3 coding sequence is TGTGCCAGCAGTCGGGAGCTCACAGATACGCAGTATTTT. This encodes CASSRELTDTQYF.

The V call is TRBV28, the J call TRBJ2-2; 8 bases match TRBD1. Germline CDR1 reads MDHEN; CDR2 reads SYDVKM. The CDR3 is made up of 15 amino acids. V shed 6 bases and J 6 bases; nucleotides not matched to a gene: 9. CDR3 DNA: TGTGCCAGCAGGACAGGGGAAGGGTGGGCCGGGGAGCTGTTTTTT. This translates into CASRTGEGWAGELFF.

The chain joins TRBV29-1 to TRBJ2-3, with 7 bases aligning to TRBD2. V lost 8 bases and J lost 1; bases outside the gene matches: 9. The CDR3 is 14 amino acids. CDR1 and CDR2 from the germline V gene are SQVTM and ANQGSEA. The CDR3 loop is CSCRGTSGTDTQYF. Written as DNA, the CDR3 is TGCAGCTGCCGAGGCACTAGCGGCACAGATACGCAGTATTTT.

The chain has TRBV30 and TRBJ2-1; D remains ambiguous. The V end lost 0 bases, the J end lost 2 bases, and 11 bases lay between the germline ends. The germline V gene encodes CDR1 GTSNPN and CDR2 SVGIG (reference sequence). The CDR3 is made up of 15 amino acids. This chain's CDR3 is CAWSVLGLAYNEQFF. CDR3 DNA: TGTGCCTGGAGTGTACTCGGGTTAGCCTACAATGAGCAGTTCTTC.

The gene calls are TRBV29-1 and TRBJ2-1, with 11 positions matching TRBD2. V was pared by 3 bases and J by 6 bases, with 4 bases of the junction left unmatched. Germline loops: CDR1 SQVTM, CDR2 ANQGSEA. CDR3 length equals 14 residues. Here the CDR3 DNA reads TGCAGCGTTGATGGGCTAGCGGGAGGCAATGAGCAGTTCTTC. Its translation is CSVDGLAGGNEQFF.

The chain links TRBV7-2 to TRBJ2-1, with 7 nucleotides matching TRBD1. The V segment lost 4 bases and the J segment 9 bases; nucleotides outside the gene matches: 9. This CDR3 is 14 amino acids long. Germline V gene lookup returns CDR1 SGHTA and CDR2 FQGNSA. The CDR3 sequence is CASSWETGYTEQFF. CDR3 DNA: TGTGCCAGCAGCTGGGAGACAGGGTATACTGAGCAGTTCTTC. Complete variable domain (other parts from reference TRBV7-2 and TRBJ2-1): GAGVSQSPSNKVTEKGKDVELRCDPISGHTALYWYRQSLGQGLEFLIYFQGNSAPDKSGLPSDRFSAERTGGSVSTLTIQRTQQEDSAVYLCASSWETGYTEQFFGPGTRLTVL.

The chain carries TRBV7-8 and TRBJ1-1; no definite D call. Germline values: CDR1 SGHVS, CDR2 FQNEAQ. V lost 4 bases and J 7 bases, leaving 16 bases between the germline ends. The CDR3 runs 14 residues. CDR3 in amino acids: CASSSLTLFGEAFF. In DNA, the CDR3 is TGTGCCAGCAGCTCTTTGACTCTCTTTGGTGAAGCTTTCTTT. Combining the CDR3 with reference TRBV7-8 and TRBJ1-1 gives the whole variable domain GAGVSQSPRYKVAKRGQDVALRCDPISGHVSLFWYQQALGQGPEFLTYFQNEAQLDKSGLPSDRFFAERPEGSVSTLKIQRTQQEDSAVYLCASSSLTLFGEAFFGQGTRLTVV.

The DNA for the CDR3 is TGCGCCAGCAACGGGATAGAAAAGAACACTGAAGCTTTCTTT. Residues: CASNGIEKNTEAFF. V usage is TRBV5-1 and J usage is TRBJ1-1; no firm D call. Trimming shortened V by 6 bases and J by 1 base, and 13 bases separated the two germline ends. CDR1 and CDR2 (germline): SGHRS, YFSETQ. There are 14 residues in the CDR3.

The genes are TRBV7-9 and TRBJ2-7, with 10 bases lining up with TRBD1. After removal of 5 bases from V and 3 bases from J, the junction contained 10 bases not matched to a gene. Germline lookup yields CDR1 SEHNR and CDR2 FQNEAQ (reference sequence). CDR3 length equals 16 residues. The CDR3: CASSLKPGQGFYEQYF. CDR3 bases: TGTGCCAGCAGCCTAAAGCCGGGACAGGGGTTCTACGAGCAGTACTTC. Filled out from reference TRBV7-9 and TRBJ2-7, the complete variable domain reads DTGVSQNPRHKITKRGQNVTFRCDPISEHNRLYWYRQTLGQGPEFLTYFQNEAQLEKSRLLSDRFSAERPKGSFSTLEIQRTEQGDSAMYLCASSLKPGQGFYEQYFGPGTRLTVT.

The chain employs TRBV4-3 and TRBJ2-1; TRBD2 might be the D (7 bases). The CDR3 sequence is 20 residues long. Germline assignment: CDR1 LGHNA and CDR2 YSLEER. V was cut by 0 bases and J by 9 bases, with 30 bases left in between. The CDR3 loop is CASSQDYRNLGGGWVSEQFF. The DNA for the CDR3 is TGCGCCAGCAGCCAAGATTATAGAAATCTAGGGGGGGGATGGGTCAGTGAGCAGTTCTTC.

V gene TRBV27 combines with J gene TRBJ2-7, with D maybe TRBD1 (7 bases). This CDR3 is 16 amino acids long. Germline loops: CDR1 MNHEY, CDR2 SMNVEV (reference sequence). V lost 7 bases to trimming and J lost 2 bases, with 21 bases between them. CDR3 sequence (DNA): TGTGCCAGCAAGACGGGAGTAAGGGGGCACCCCTACGAGCAGTACTTC. Translated, it gives CASKTGVRGHPYEQYF.

The V gene is TRBV6-1, the J gene TRBJ2-5; 8 bases align to TRBD1. V shed 4 bases, J shed 2 bases, and the junction held 9 bases outside the gene matches. The CDR3 length is 16 residues. CDR1 is MNHNS and CDR2 is SASEGT in the germline V gene. The CDR3 loop reads CASSARGQGPQETQYF. The CDR3 DNA reads as TGTGCCAGCAGTGCGCGAGGACAGGGTCCACAAGAGACCCAGTACTTC.

This rearrangement joins TRBV2 to TRBJ2-1, with 8 bases matching TRBD2. Unmatched junction bases numbered 4, after V lost 0 bases and J lost 6 bases. The CDR3 extends over 15 amino acids. Germline V gene lookup returns CDR1 SNHLY and CDR2 FYNNEI. The CDR3 sequence: CASSEASGKVNEQFF. DNA for the CDR3: TGTGCCAGCAGTGAAGCTAGCGGGAAGGTCAATGAGCAGTTCTTC.

The CDR3 here is CASSWTGTGEQYF. CDR3 DNA: TGTGCCAGCAGTTGGACAGGGACAGGCGAGCAGTACTTC. This chain joins TRBV6-5 and TRBJ2-7; 8 nucleotides align to TRBD1. Germline lookup yields CDR1 MNHEY and CDR2 SVGAGI. The CDR3 sequence is 13 residues long. With V trimmed by 4 bases and J by 6 bases, 5 bases remained unmatched.

This chain's CDR3 is CASSMAWGQANTEAFF. CDR3 DNA sequence: TGTGCCAGTAGTATGGCATGGGGACAGGCTAACACTGAAGCTTTCTTT. The chain carries TRBV19 and TRBJ1-1, with 8 bases identical to TRBD1. CDR1 is LNHDA, CDR2 SQIVND, per germline (reference sequence). V was pared by 3 bases and J by 2 bases, with 8 bases of the junction left unmatched. The CDR3 is 16 residues long.

V gene TRBV7-3 combines with J gene TRBJ2-7; TRBD1 matches at 9 bases. V lost 0 bases, J lost 4 bases, and 7 bases stayed unmatched. The germline CDR1 and CDR2 sequences are SGHTA and FQGTGA. The CDR3 has 16 residues. In DNA, the CDR3 is TGTGCCAGCAGCTTAACGGGGGACAGGGAGAGATACGAGCAGTACTTC. Encoded protein: CASSLTGDRERYEQYF.

The V call is TRBV7-9, the J call TRBJ1-2, with a tentative D call TRBD1 (6 bases). Germline V lookup: CDR1 SEHNR, CDR2 FQNEAQ (reference sequence). Trimming stripped 6 bases from V and 8 bases from J, with 16 bases between. CDR3 length: 13 residues. The CDR3 coding sequence is TGTGCCAGCAGGCCCCAGGGGTTTTCGGGCTACACCTTC. Residues: CASRPQGFSGYTF.

Worth noting for this clone: Germline is not matched at one junction end, which may reflect a read error. The chain employs TRBV5-5 and TRBJ2-6; a possible D gene is TRBD2 (6 bases). CDR3 length: 13 residues. The V gene's germline CDR1 is SGHKS and CDR2 YYEKEE (reference sequence). The CDR3 DNA sequence: TGTGCCAGCAGGGCCGGGACGGGAGACTTTAGGTCTTTC. It specifies CASRAGTGDFRSF.

This CDR3 reads CASSLGSLAGGYEQYF. Here the CDR3 DNA reads TGCGCCAGCAGCTTGGGGAGCCTAGCGGGGGGCTACGAGCAGTACTTC. This chain links TRBV5-1 with TRBJ2-7; the match to TRBD2 covers 11 bases. Germline values: CDR1 SGHRS, CDR2 YFSETQ. The J segment lost 3 bases and the V segment lost 0 bases, leaving 5 bases of the junction unmatched. The CDR3 is 16 amino acids.

The chain joins TRBV6-4 to TRBJ2-1, with unresolved D. The V and J ends lost 6 bases and 5 bases respectively, with 8 bases between them. The CDR3 runs 12 residues. Germline loops: CDR1 MRHNA, CDR2 SNTAGT. The CDR3 sequence: CASSTSNNEQFF. The CDR3 coding sequence is TGTGCCAGCAGCACTTCGAACAATGAGCAGTTCTTC.

The J gene is TRBJ2-5, the V gene TRBV4-2, with TRBD2 as a possible D gene (5 bases). This CDR3 region has 15 residues. V dropped 8 bases and J dropped 0 bases, with 16 bases sitting between them. Germline lookup yields CDR1 LGHNA and CDR2 YNFKEQ. This CDR3 reads CASGAPEDNQETQYF. The CDR3 nucleotides are TGTGCCAGCGGAGCCCCGGAGGATAACCAAGAGACCCAGTACTTC.

This clone has only a few counts. The V gene is TRBV11-2, the J gene TRBJ1-1; the D is unclear. Looked up from germline, CDR1 is SGHAT and CDR2 is FQNNGV. The V end was cut by 2 bases, the J end by 0 bases, with 10 bases between. The CDR3 is 15 amino acids. As DNA, the CDR3 is TGTGCCAGCAGCTTAATGGCCTCCTTGAACACTGAAGCTTTCTTT. It yields the protein CASSLMASLNTEAFF.

The V call is TRBV18, the J call TRBJ1-4; weak D call: TRBD1 (5 bases). Deletions cut 5 bases from V and 0 bases from J, with 13 bases between. This CDR3 has 16 amino acids. The V gene's germline CDR1 is KGHSH and CDR2 LQKENI. The CDR3 bases are TGTGCCAGCTCATCCCCCAGGGACTCAACTAATGAAAAACTGTTTTTT. It translates to CASSSPRDSTNEKLFF.

The CDR3 loop reads CASSVERRWNEQFF. DNA for the CDR3: TGTGCCAGCAGCGTAGAGAGGCGATGGAATGAGCAGTTCTTC. The chain combines TRBV9 with TRBJ2-1; no definite D call. Per the germline V gene, CDR1 is SGDLS and CDR2 is YYNGEE. V lost 0 bases to trimming and J lost 7 bases, with 11 bases between them. The CDR3 totals 14 residues.

The rearrangement uses TRBV27 and TRBJ2-7, with 7 bases identical to TRBD1. Germline V gene sequence: CDR1 MNHEY, CDR2 SMNVEV (reference sequence). V lost 9 bases to trimming and J lost 1 base; unmatched junction nucleotides: 9. The CDR3 loop spans 14 amino acids. CDR3 amino acids: CASGRTGYSYEQYF. The CDR3 DNA reads as TGTGCCAGTGGCCGGACAGGATATTCCTACGAGCAGTACTTC.